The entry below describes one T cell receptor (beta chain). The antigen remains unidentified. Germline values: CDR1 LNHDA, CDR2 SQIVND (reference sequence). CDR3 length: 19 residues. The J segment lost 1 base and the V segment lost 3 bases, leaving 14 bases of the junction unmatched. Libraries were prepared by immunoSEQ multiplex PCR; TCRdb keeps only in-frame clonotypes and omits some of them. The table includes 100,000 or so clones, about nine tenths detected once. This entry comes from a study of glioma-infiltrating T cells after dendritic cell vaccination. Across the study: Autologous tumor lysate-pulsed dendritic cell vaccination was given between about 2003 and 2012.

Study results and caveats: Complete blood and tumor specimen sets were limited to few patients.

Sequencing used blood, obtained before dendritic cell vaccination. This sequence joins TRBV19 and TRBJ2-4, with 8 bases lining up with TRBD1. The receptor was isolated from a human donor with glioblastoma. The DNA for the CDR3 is TGTGCCAGTAGTATCCGCGCCCCTTGGACAGGGAGGGCCAAAAACATTCAGTACTTC. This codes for CASSIRAPWTGRAKNIQYF.